The 6 T cell receptor beta chains given below trace back to one sample, sequenced in a study of blood T cell repertoires in COVID-19. The repertoire was sequenced with immunoSEQ multiplex PCR; TCRdb's copy has only in-frame clones and lacks some. The table records a few hundred thousand clones, around 86% of them present only once. The material sequenced was PBMCs or T cells enriched from blood (not recorded which). Receptor source: a man younger than 45 in a cohort exposed to, infected with or recovered from COVID-19 (not recorded which).

This chain uses TRBV15 with TRBJ2-7; 10 bases map to TRBD2. The CDR3 is 16 residues long. V was pared by 4 bases and J by 2 bases, with 8 bases of the junction left unmatched. In germline, CDR1 is LNHNV, CDR2 YYDKDF (reference sequence). As DNA, the CDR3 is TGTGCCACCAGCATAGGAGCGGGAGGGGGCCCCTACGAGCAGTACTTC. Amino acid sequence: CATSIGAGGGPYEQYF. Drawing the rest from reference TRBV15 and TRBJ2-7, the complete variable domain is DAMVIQNPRYQVTQFGKPVTLSCSQTLNHNVMYWYQQKSSQAPKLLFHYYDKDFNNEADTPDNFQSRRPNTSFCFLDIRSPGLGDTAMYLCATSIGAGGGPYEQYFGPGTRLTVT.

This rearrangement joins TRBV7-9 to TRBJ1-6; 7 nucleotides match TRBD1. Germline CDR1 SEHNR, CDR2 FQNEAQ (reference sequence). The J segment lost 11 bases and the V segment lost 5 bases, leaving 9 bases of the junction unmatched. This CDR3 comprises 14 residues. The CDR3 coding sequence is TGTGCCAGCAGCATAGACAGGGAAGGACCACCCCTCCACTTT. This codes for CASSIDREGPPLHF.

The chain combines TRBV7-8 with TRBJ2-3; a possible D gene is TRBD1 (6 bases). Trimming removed 0 bases from V and 4 bases from J, with 8 bases in between. The CDR3 sequence is 14 residues long. Germline V gene data show CDR1 as SGHVS and CDR2 as FQNEAQ. DNA of the CDR3: TGTGCCAGCAGCTTAGCTCACAGGGCAGATACGCAGTATTTT. This translates into CASSLAHRADTQYF.

J is TRBJ1-5 and V is TRBV4-1; a weak D match, TRBD1 (6 bases). The CDR3 consists of 14 residues. Germline V gene sequence: CDR1 MGHRA, CDR2 YSYEKL. Trimming shortened V by 2 bases and J by 3 bases, and 8 bases separated the two germline ends. DNA for the CDR3: TGCGCCAGCAGCCAACAGGGGTCCAATCAGCCCCAGCATTTT. Its translation is CASSQQGSNQPQHF.

The J gene is TRBJ2-7, the V gene TRBV6-5; 8 bases fit TRBD2. Germline V lookup: CDR1 MNHEY, CDR2 SVGAGI. The CDR3 runs 13 residues. V lost 8 bases and J lost 2; bases outside the gene matches: 5. DNA of the CDR3: TGTGCCAGCCAACTAGCGGCAGCCTACGAGCAGTACTTC. This codes for CASQLAAAYEQYF.

The CDR3 protein is CASSRDRGMNTEAFF. The CDR3 coding sequence is TGTGCCAGCAGCCGGGACAGGGGAATGAACACTGAAGCTTTCTTT. J is TRBJ1-1 and V is TRBV2; 10 positions match TRBD1. The germline V gene has CDR1 SNHLY and CDR2 FYNNEI. CDR3 length: 15 amino acids. The J segment lost 0 bases and the V segment lost 6 bases, leaving 4 bases of the junction unmatched.